Shown below are 9 T cell receptor beta chains from a single sample sequenced in a study of blood T cell repertoires in COVID-19. Using immunoSEQ multiplex PCR, the repertoire was profiled, and TCRdb retains in-frame clones only, with some absent. The sample contains over 200,000 clones, 75% to 90% of which appear only once. Sequenced material: peripheral blood. The receptors come from a human donor in a cohort sampled during active COVID-19.

The genes are TRBV28 and TRBJ2-7, with D maybe TRBD1 (5 bases). The CDR3 contains 12 residues. The V end was cut by 3 bases, the J end by 7 bases, with 10 bases between. From germline, CDR1 is MDHEN and CDR2 SYDVKM. CDR3 sequence: CASSLTPGEQYF. The CDR3 DNA reads TGTGCCAGCAGTTTGACCCCAGGGGAGCAGTACTTC.

This clone was recorded a few times. The chain is built from TRBV7-8 and TRBJ1-1; D is ambiguous. The length of the CDR3 is 15 residues. Germline loops: CDR1 SGHVS, CDR2 FQNEAQ. Trimming took off 6 bases at V and 1 base at J, with 15 bases between the two ends. The CDR3 loop is CASSTYGEGNTEAFF. The CDR3, as DNA: TGTGCCAGCAGTACATACGGGGAAGGGAACACTGAAGCTTTCTTT.

The CDR3 protein is CASSQGPLSAYEQYF. The CDR3 DNA follows: TGCGCCAGCAGCCAAGGGCCGCTTAGCGCCTACGAGCAGTACTTC. The genes are TRBV4-1 and TRBJ2-7; tentatively, D is TRBD2 (5 bases). V lost 1 base and J 2 bases, leaving 12 bases between the germline ends. Germline CDR1 is MGHRA and CDR2 is YSYEKL. The CDR3 is made up of 15 amino acids.

In regard to this clone: Its ends do not fully match the called genes, so a read error is possible. This CDR3 reads CATSPQGGSSEQYF. CDR3 in DNA: TGTGCCACCTCACCGCAGGGTGGGTCCTCCGAGCAGTACTTC. The chain is built from TRBV2 and TRBJ2-7; maybe TRBD1 (5 bases). Germline CDR1 and CDR2: SNHLY and FYNNEI. The CDR3 consists of 14 residues.

The chain uses TRBV25-1 and TRBJ1-6; D possibly corresponds to TRBD1 (5 bases). The V end lost 4 bases, the J end lost 7 bases, and 8 bases lay between the germline ends. The germline V gene encodes CDR1 MGHDK and CDR2 SYGVNS. This CDR3 has 13 residues. CDR3 DNA sequence: TGTGCCAGCAGTGGTGGGGGGAATTCACCCCTCCACTTT. It translates to CASSGGGNSPLHF.

The table lists this clone with a count of one. V usage is TRBV2 and J usage is TRBJ2-7, with unresolved D. The V end lost 6 bases, the J end lost 0 bases, and 9 bases lay between the germline ends. CDR3 length: 13 residues. Germline-derived CDR1 and CDR2 are SNHLY and FYNNEI. CDR3 DNA sequence: TGTGCCAGCAGCGACAAAAGCTCCTACGAGCAGTACTTC. Residues: CASSDKSSYEQYF.

Many counts were recorded for this clone. V usage is TRBV27 and J usage is TRBJ1-6; the D is unclear. The germline V gene encodes CDR1 MNHEY and CDR2 SMNVEV (reference sequence). V gave up 7 bases and J gave up 5 bases, with 9 bases separating them. This CDR3 is 13 amino acids long. This chain's CDR3 is CASTTGDNSPLHF. The CDR3 DNA is TGTGCCAGCACCACTGGTGATAATTCACCCCTCCACTTT.

The J gene is TRBJ1-1, the V gene TRBV29-1, with D hard to call. The CDR3 runs to 13 residues. Germline V lookup: CDR1 SQVTM, CDR2 ANQGSEA. With 0 bases removed from V and 1 base from J, the gap between germline ends came to 6 bases. The CDR3: CSVEEPENTEAFF. DNA of the CDR3: TGCAGCGTTGAAGAGCCAGAGAACACTGAAGCTTTCTTT.

The chain links TRBV9 to TRBJ2-6, with 13 bases aligning to TRBD2. The J segment lost 6 bases and the V segment lost 4 bases, leaving 7 bases of the junction unmatched. CDR3 size: 17 residues. The germline CDR1 and CDR2 sequences are SGDLS and YYNGEE. For the CDR3, the DNA is TGTGCCAGCAGCACCACTAGCGGGAGGGCCCTGGCCAACGTCCTGACTTTC. Translated, it gives CASSTTSGRALANVLTF.